This paragraph reports one T cell receptor (beta chain). Other DNA sequences in the sample encode the same CDR3. The CDR3 spans 17 residues. Trimming shortened V by 4 bases and J by 3 bases, and 16 bases separated the two germline ends. From germline, CDR1 is MNHEY and CDR2 SMNVEV (reference sequence). The source of the sample is a study of blood T cell repertoires in COVID-19. The assay was immunoSEQ multiplex PCR, and TCRdb's table has in-frame clones only and misses some. The sample includes 270,000 or so clones, around 90% of them seen just once. The J gene is TRBJ1-6, the V gene TRBV27, with D unresolved. The TCR originated in a woman aged 25 to 39 with acute COVID-19. Sequencing was performed on PBMCs or T cells enriched from blood (not recorded which). The CDR3 spells CASSSHSDGGYNSPLHF. The CDR3 coding sequence is TGTGCCAGCAGTTCGCATTCGGATGGCGGCTATAATTCACCCCTCCACTTT.